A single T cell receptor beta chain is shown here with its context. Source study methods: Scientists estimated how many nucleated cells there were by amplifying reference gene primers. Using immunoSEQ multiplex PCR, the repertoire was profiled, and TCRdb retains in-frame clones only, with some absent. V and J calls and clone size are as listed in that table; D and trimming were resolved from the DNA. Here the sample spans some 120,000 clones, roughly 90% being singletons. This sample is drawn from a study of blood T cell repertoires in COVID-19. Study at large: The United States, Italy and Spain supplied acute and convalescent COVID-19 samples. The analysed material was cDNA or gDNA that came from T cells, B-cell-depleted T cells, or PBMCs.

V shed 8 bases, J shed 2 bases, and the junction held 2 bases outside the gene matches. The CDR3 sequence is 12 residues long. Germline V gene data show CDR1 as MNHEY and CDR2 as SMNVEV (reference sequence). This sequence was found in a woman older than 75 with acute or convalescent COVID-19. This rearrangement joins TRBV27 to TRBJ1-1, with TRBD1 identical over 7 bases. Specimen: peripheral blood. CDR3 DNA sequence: TGTGCCAGCGGGGACAGAAACACTGAAGCTTTCTTT. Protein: CASGDRNTEAFF.